This record concerns one TCR beta chain sequence. This specimen comes from a study of T cells after yellow fever vaccination. Across the study: Fractions with few cells were prepared using SMART-Seq v4 Ultra Low Input.

There are 13 residues in the CDR3. Trimming stripped 4 bases from V and 6 bases from J, with 10 bases between. CDR1 and CDR2 from the germline V gene are LNHDA and SQIVND (reference sequence). A single record per CDR3 protein comes from TCRdb applying MiXCR to the 5' RACE reads. The top ten clones hold about 16% of a sample with 450,000 to 650,000 distinct CDR3 sequences, 21% of them seen once. This receptor was taken from a man aged 18 to 30 who received the YFV17D yellow fever vaccine. The genes are TRBV19 and TRBJ1-5; possibly TRBD1 for D (5 bases). Sequencing was performed on PBMCs, taken roughly 20 days after the first yellow fever vaccination. In nucleotides, the CDR3 is TGTGCCAGTAGTACGCAGGGTGGTCAGCCCCAGCATTTT. Protein: CASSTQGGQPQHF.